The 23 T cell receptor beta chains reported below all come from one sample, sequenced in a study of cytomegalovirus exposure and HLA in healthy donors. The PCR made use of 60 Vbeta and 13 Jbeta primers. Generated by immunoSEQ multiplex PCR, the TCRdb table keeps only in-frame clones and is missing some. In the table there are roughly 100,000 clones, just under 80% of which are singletons. Sequencing was carried out using PBMCs. These receptors came from a woman in her thirties or forties in good health and CMV-seronegative.

The chain employs TRBV7-3 and TRBJ2-3, with D possibly matching TRBD1 (5 bases). This CDR3 has 13 amino acids. Trimming removed 3 bases from V and 6 bases from J, with 10 bases in between. CDR1 is SGHTA, CDR2 FQGTGA, per germline. CDR3 loop: CASSFGARDTQYF. DNA for the CDR3: TGTGCCAGCAGCTTTGGGGCCAGGGATACGCAGTATTTT.

The V gene is TRBV27, the J gene TRBJ2-5; TRBD2 aligns across 10 bases. The J call may be faulty, since TRBJ2-7 better matches the DNA end. Germline CDR1 MNHEY, CDR2 SMNVEV (reference sequence). This CDR3 has 13 amino acids. CDR3 nucleotide sequence: TGTGCCAGCAAAGGGACTAGCGCCGGCGAGCAGTACTTC. Amino acids: CASKGTSAGEQYF.

The genes are TRBV7-2 and TRBJ1-5, with D perhaps TRBD1 (6 bases). Germline-derived CDR1 and CDR2 are SGHTA and FQGNSA. Trimming pared 5 bases from V and 5 bases from J, leaving 13 bases between. This CDR3 is 14 amino acids long. CDR3 protein: CASSVSRGYQPQHF. For the CDR3, the DNA is TGTGCCAGCAGCGTTAGCAGGGGATATCAGCCCCAGCATTTT.

CDR3 in amino acids: CATGRVRNTEAFF. The CDR3 coding sequence is TGTGCCACCGGTCGGGTTAGGAACACTGAAGCTTTCTTT. The rearrangement joins TRBV15 to TRBJ1-1; D is uncertain. The CDR3 covers 13 residues. CDR1 and CDR2 (germline): LNHNV, YYDKDF (reference sequence). Between the trimmed V and J ends, which lost 8 bases and 1 base, there was a span of 11 bases.

This sequence joins TRBV11-3 and TRBJ2-1; 16 nucleotides align to TRBD2. The V and J ends lost 3 bases and 10 bases, in that order; junction bases with no gene match: 9. The CDR3 extends over 17 amino acids. Germline CDR1 reads SGHNT; CDR2 reads YENEEA. CDR3 protein: CASSFSGTSGRAGEQFF. In nucleotides, the CDR3 is TGTGCCAGCAGCTTTTCCGGGACTAGCGGGAGGGCCGGAGAGCAGTTCTTC.

This clone was observed once. J is TRBJ1-1 and V is TRBV6-6; 10 positions agree with TRBD1. The CDR3 has 15 amino acids. Germline V gene data show CDR1 as MNHNY and CDR2 as SVGAGI (reference sequence). V shed 7 bases, J shed 4 bases, and the junction held 9 bases outside the gene matches. The DNA for the CDR3 is TGTGCCAGCACCCTATTAGGACAGGGGGGCACTGAAGCTTTCTTT. This encodes CASTLLGQGGTEAFF.

This clone was seen a few times. This chain joins TRBV6-5 and TRBJ1-1; unclear D gene. The germline V gene has CDR1 MNHEY and CDR2 SVGAGI. Deletions cut 0 bases from V and 0 bases from J, with 5 bases between. The CDR3 is 14 residues long. The CDR3 DNA follows: TGTGCCAGCAGTTACTCCCCAATGAACACTGAAGCTTTCTTT. Its protein is CASSYSPMNTEAFF.

This rearrangement joins TRBV28 to TRBJ1-5, with TRBD1 matching 7 bases. The CDR3 runs to 15 residues. The V segment lost 7 bases and the J segment 3 bases; nucleotides outside the gene matches: 9. CDR1 is MDHEN and CDR2 is SYDVKM in the germline V gene. DNA of the CDR3: TGTGCCAGCAAAGCTCGACAGGGTTTCAATCAGCCCCAGCATTTT. Its protein product is CASKARQGFNQPQHF.

This chain joins TRBV5-1 and TRBJ2-7, with a tentative D call TRBD2 (6 bases). In germline, CDR1 is SGHRS, CDR2 YFSETQ. The germline V and J ends were trimmed by 1 base and 3 bases, with 17 bases remaining between them. The CDR3 consists of 16 residues. The CDR3 region is CASSLLGGENIYEQYF. The DNA of the CDR3 is TGCGCCAGCAGCTTGTTGGGCGGGGAAAATATCTACGAGCAGTACTTC.

The chain is built from TRBV7-9 and TRBJ1-4; TRBD1 might be the D (5 bases). In germline, CDR1 is SEHNR, CDR2 FQNEAQ (reference sequence). V lost 7 bases and J 7 bases, leaving 19 bases between the germline ends. The CDR3 sequence is 15 residues long. In DNA, the CDR3 is TGTGCCAGCACCTCAGGCCGACAGTTAGGTGAAAAACTGTTTTTT. Translation: CASTSGRQLGEKLFF.

The chain employs TRBV10-3 and TRBJ2-7, with D possibly matching TRBD1 (6 bases). The CDR3 runs 12 residues. The V gene lost 11 bases and the J gene lost 6 bases, with 17 bases spanning the gap. Germline V gives CDR1 ENHRY, CDR2 SYGVKD. Here the CDR3 reads CAAGTSLREQYF. DNA of the CDR3: TGTGCCGCCGGGACATCCTTGCGCGAGCAGTACTTC.

The CDR3 protein is CASSRPGQGLAGSSYNEQFF. CDR3 in DNA: TGTGCCAGTAGTAGACCGGGACAGGGTTTAGCAGGAAGCTCCTACAATGAGCAGTTCTTC. The rearrangement links TRBV19 to TRBJ2-1, with 9 bases fitting TRBD1. V lost 4 bases and J lost 0; bases outside the gene matches: 16. The germline CDR1 and CDR2 sequences are LNHDA and SQIVND (reference sequence). This CDR3 has 20 amino acids.

As to this clone: This sample also contains other DNA sequences that code for the same CDR3. The CDR3 loop is CATSGRDRSNTGELFF. CDR3 coding DNA: TGTGCCACCAGCGGCCGGGACAGGTCGAACACCGGGGAGCTGTTTTTT. The genes are TRBV15 and TRBJ2-2; TRBD1 agrees at 8 bases. Per the germline V gene, CDR1 is LNHNV and CDR2 is YYDKDF (reference sequence). This CDR3 is 16 amino acids long. V dropped 5 bases and J dropped 0; count of bases not matched to a gene: 5.

The J gene is TRBJ2-7, the V gene TRBV19, with 12 bases that match TRBD2. The ends lost 6 bases at V and 1 base at J; junction bases unmatched: 4. There are 15 residues in the CDR3. CDR1 LNHDA and CDR2 SQIVND come from the germline V gene (reference sequence). This CDR3 reads CASSDGLAGSYEQYF. The DNA of the CDR3 is TGTGCCAGTAGCGATGGACTAGCGGGATCCTACGAGCAGTACTTC.

This clone was seen a few times. The chain joins TRBV5-1 to TRBJ2-5; 7 bases map to TRBD1. Germline lookup yields CDR1 SGHRS and CDR2 YFSETQ. V gave up 3 bases and J gave up 5 bases; unmatched junction bases: 13. The CDR3 is 16 residues long. The CDR3 nucleotides are TGCGCCAGCAGCTCCCGCCCTGCAGACAGGGTGGAGACCCAGTACTTC. Protein product: CASSSRPADRVETQYF.

V and J are TRBV28 and TRBJ1-4, with no clear D. Trimming took off 4 bases at V and 3 bases at J, with 9 bases between the two ends. Germline V lookup: CDR1 MDHEN, CDR2 SYDVKM. This CDR3 comprises 14 residues. CDR3 loop: CASSSQPPNEKLFF. The CDR3 DNA follows: TGTGCCAGCAGTTCACAGCCCCCTAATGAAAAACTGTTTTTT.

This chain joins TRBV10-3 and TRBJ1-4, with 7 bases that match TRBD1. V lost 6 bases, J lost 4 bases, and 5 bases stayed unmatched. Germline V gene sequence: CDR1 ENHRY, CDR2 SYGVKD. This CDR3 spans 14 amino acids. The CDR3 is CAISGGQINEKLFF. For the CDR3, the DNA is TGTGCCATCAGCGGGGGACAGATTAATGAAAAACTGTTTTTT.

This chain joins TRBV10-3 and TRBJ1-2; D gene uncertain. V was cut by 2 bases and J by 10 bases, with 17 bases left in between. The length of the CDR3 is 14 residues. Germline lookup yields CDR1 ENHRY and CDR2 SYGVKD. The CDR3 here is CAISESSLRVAYTF. For the CDR3, the DNA is TGTGCCATCAGTGAGAGTAGCTTGAGGGTAGCCTACACCTTC.

The V and J genes are TRBV11-2 and TRBJ2-7; 10 nucleotides align to TRBD2. The junction had 7 bases not matched to a gene; V was cut back by 2 bases and J by 0 bases. Germline values: CDR1 SGHAT, CDR2 FQNNGV. The CDR3 spans 17 residues. The CDR3 spells CASSLITSGASSYEQYF. CDR3 DNA sequence: TGTGCCAGCAGCTTAATAACTAGCGGGGCGAGCTCCTACGAGCAGTACTTC.

The CDR3 is CASSEAQGSGRAKTDTQYF. CDR3 sequence (DNA): TGTGCCAGCAGTGAAGCGCAGGGTAGCGGGAGGGCAAAGACAGATACGCAGTATTTT. The V call is TRBV2, the J call TRBJ2-3, with 11 positions matching TRBD2. The germline V gene has CDR1 SNHLY and CDR2 FYNNEI. V shed 0 bases and J 3 bases; nucleotides not matched to a gene: 11. There are 19 residues in the CDR3.

The J gene is TRBJ2-7, the V gene TRBV19, with 8 bases fitting TRBD2. Germline trimming cut 0 bases from V and 4 bases from J; bases unmatched to any gene: 5. The CDR3 is made up of 15 amino acids. Germline assignment: CDR1 LNHDA and CDR2 SQIVND (reference sequence). The CDR3 reads CASSIEAGDEYEQYF. DNA of the CDR3: TGTGCCAGTAGTATAGAAGCGGGAGATGAGTACGAGCAGTACTTC. Supplemented by reference TRBV19 and TRBJ2-7, the full variable domain reads DGGITQSPKYLFRKEGQNVTLSCEQNLNHDAMYWYRQDPGQGLRLIYYSQIVNDFQKGDIAEGYSVSREKKESFPLTVTSAQKNPTAFYLCASSIEAGDEYEQYFGPGTRLTVT.

V and J are TRBV21-1 and TRBJ1-2; TRBD1, the table's D call, was not compared with the DNA. TRBV21-1 represents a pseudogene. This CDR3 region has 9 residues. The CDR3 nucleotides are TGTGCCATCCCGACAGGGCATTACTTC. Amino acids: CAIPTGHYF.

The genes are TRBV5-1 and TRBJ2-1, with 8 nucleotides matching TRBD2. Trimming removed 0 bases from V and 2 bases from J; junction bases left unmatched: 4. Germline CDR1 is SGHRS and CDR2 is YFSETQ. CDR3 size: 16 residues. Written as DNA, the CDR3 is TGCGCCAGCAGCTTGGCTTCGGGGGGGGCCTACAATGAGCAGTTCTTC. It specifies CASSLASGGAYNEQFF.